Only a few counts were recorded for the clone carrying this T cell receptor beta chain. Its antigen is not identified. Reverse transcription of all isolated RNA meant that expressed TCRB transcripts were sequenced. The assay was immunoSEQ multiplex PCR, and TCRdb's table has in-frame clones only and misses some. Of under 850,000 clones listed, around an eighth are singletons. This sample stems from a study of beta chain features in type 1 diabetes. Study-level results: Moderate yet significant TCRB CDR3 shortening was seen in Type 1 diabetes patients in all four CD4+ subsets. The study notes PCR might favor shorter templates equally in patients and controls.

Approximately 0.11 L of blood, on average, came from one heparinised draw per donor. Cell sorting via CD45RO/CCR7/CD25/CD127/CD95/CD27 was performed to obtain CD4+ naive, central memory, regulatory and stem cell-like memory cells. Germline CDR1 and CDR2: SGHNT and YYREEE (reference sequence). The CDR3 contains 14 residues. Trimming removed 3 bases from V and 1 base from J, with 10 bases in between. The sequenced material came from naive CD4+ T cells from blood. The J gene is TRBJ2-5, the V gene TRBV5-4; D is possibly TRBD2 (5 bases). This clonotype was sampled from a man between 18 and 35 years old with type 1 diabetes. CDR3 nucleotide sequence: TGTGCCAGCAGCTCCCCAGCGGCCCAAGAGACCCAGTACTTC. Translation gives CASSSPAAQETQYF.